This entry describes one TCR beta chain. The specificity of this receptor is unknown. Per-base quality was not reported, and no clone a single base away is much larger than it. The sample's treatment or condition label is to be understood as: allogeneic hematopoietic cell transplantation with graft depleted of TCRalphabeta T cells and CD19 B cells. TCRalphabeta/CD19-depleted allogeneic hematopoietic cell grafts were given to the transplant recipients, all of whom were children. Libraries came from PCR. Sequenced on an Illumina HiSeq 2500. Molecular barcoding was employed in the preparation of TCR libraries, with unique molecular identifiers being used to normalize TCRbeta repertoire quantification. TCRdb itself trimmed the public reads at Q25 with fastp, ran MiXCR and retained productive beta chains. Every entry covers one CDR3 protein and lists the most common genes and DNA from its rows. This sample gives about 460,000 distinct CDR3 sequences in total; about an eighth of them show up just once. 14% of the sample comes from the top ten.

This sample was taken from a study of T-cell reconstitution after alpha-beta-depleted transplantation in children (dated by TCRdb to the mid-2010s). In terms of the full investigation: Using TCR repertoire profiling, the study followed T-cell immune reconstitution in a quantitative way in children after TCRalphabeta/CD19-depleted allogeneic hematopoietic cell transplantation.

Trimming takes 7 bases off V and 4 bases off J; junction bases not matched to a gene: 8. CDR1 SQVTM and CDR2 ANQGSEA were looked up in the germline V gene. Including the terminal cysteine and phenylalanine, the CDR3 comprises 13 residues. The read is trimmed to its CDR3 DNA, 39 bases read in frame from base 1. Broader findings and caveats from the paper: In some patients, high TCRbeta diversity at day 60 was attributed to recipient T cells and intrathymic progenitors that had survived conditioning. The apparently early alphabetaT-cell count recovery about two months after transplant was reportedly dependent on only several hundred rapidly expanded clones derived from non-depleted graft cells. Hyperexpanded clone frequencies declined over subsequent months; after one year, T-cell counts and TCRbeta diversity were mostly attributed to newly produced T cells.

The receptor comes from a female patient under 10 years old who had a stem cell transplant for aplastic anemia, so the T cells may come from the graft donor. Sequences were derived from PBMCs, mostly from graft donor cells, sampled 180 days after TCRalphabeta/CD19-depleted stem cell transplant. The chain is encoded by TRBV29-1 joined to TRBJ2-7; 9 nucleotides in the junction match TRBD1. The DNA sequence is given as TGCAGCGCCGGGGATGGACAGGGGTACGAGCAGTACTTC. Translated, this is CSAGDGQGYEQYF.